These T cell receptor beta chains were read from a single sample in a study of sequential checkpoint blockade in melanoma. This table comes from immunoSEQ multiplex PCR, and its TCRdb copy is limited to in-frame clones, with some not included. This sample has approximately 31,000 clones; 75% to 90% occur once, and the top ten carry 22%. Sequencing was performed on CD8+ T cells sorted from blood (inferred from file names), taken from a patient given nivolumab and ipilimumab in sequence. The receptors originated from a human donor with melanoma. Each CDR3 is given with its conserved first and last residue.

v_gene,CDR3aa
TRBV29-1,CSVEEGTGWNQPQHF
TRBV7-8,CASSPRLAGGPQETQYF
TRBV5-1,CASSLESQGGPYEQYF
TRBV5-6,CASSLADGFEKLFF
TRBV5-4,CASSSSGGVAGELFF
TRBV27,CASAHGGRMETQYF
TRBV7-8,CASSFAGAEETQYF
TRBV7-8,CASRTGFNQPQHF
TRBV7-9,CASSAPTGDQYF
TRBV19,CASTLSTGGRETQYF
TRBV5-4,CASSLGVSYEQYF
TRBV7-8,CASSRGLAGDYEQYF
TRBV9,CASSRDIRYTF
TRBV28,CATPGRDEQYF
TRBV27,CASSTSGLNIQYF
TRBV10-3,CAISLTGFDEQYF
TRBV19,CASSINTNTEAFF
TRBV18,CASSPLTGSSYEQYF
TRBV6-5,CASSYWQVSGELFF
TRBV10-3,CAISAPGLGDYEQYF
TRBV4-1,CASSQELTKYEQYF
TRBV19,CASSFVLDSYNEQFF
TRBV2,CASSGEGRGEQYF
TRBV21-1,CPVPPPGGHYEQYF
TRBV7-7,CASSLGRASTDTQYF
TRBV28,CASSGTSGRSRGGVYTGELFF
TRBV5-1,CASSFGLAELYEQYF
TRBV4-3,CASSQVWGLTGELFF
TRBV19,CASSIGGTAYEQYF
TRBV25-1,CASSESVDRGRHGELFF
TRBV6-5,CASSYREGNTEAFF
TRBV11-2,CASSEGLPLDTQYF
TRBV13,CASSPGGPGELFF
TRBV27,CASSLGGGGEQYF
TRBV7-9,CASSIGGEQYF
TRBV2,CASTVTGNEQFF
TRBV11-2,CASSLALTSTDTQYF
TRBV28,CASSPQSSYNSPLHF
TRBV19,CASSIGPSGGHYEQYF
TRBV7-9,CASSLGQLYEQYF
TRBV7-9,CASSLALEFNEQFF
TRBV4-3,CASSQVYGEGNYGYTF
TRBV4-1,CASSQGGGAMNTEAFF
TRBV28,CASSPQGAGGYTF
TRBV6-5,CASSYSGGWPQHF
TRBV6-5,CASSWGLEGNEQFF
TRBV7-8,CAVSEGRAYEQYF
TRBV5-1,CASSLWGDGTDTQYF
TRBV30,CACTGWPYGYTF
TRBV11-2,CASSLGVGHPYEQYF
TRBV10-2,CASSDWDRVYGYTF
TRBV5-4,CASSPVTGGDYEQYF
TRBV7-9,CASSSGTGPWDEQYF
TRBV7-9,CASSFGGGPLYEQYF
TRBV4-2,CASSQEVWAGEGNEQFF
TRBV6-5,CASSKGRGGYTF
TRBV25-1,CASSEIGDSPATGELFF
TRBV7-9,CASSLVLRAVDTQYF
TRBV6-1,CASSEPSGGAGEQFF
TRBV13,CASSPRGDRGNTEAFF